The rows below give T cell receptor beta chains drawn from one sample of a study of T cells in Graves' hyperthyroidism and ophthalmopathy. TCRdb passed the multiplex PCR reads through MiXCR, listing each CDR3 protein once. The sample holds approximately 500,000 distinct CDR3 sequences; approximately 44% are singletons and the top ten take roughly 8.2%. Sequenced material: peripheral blood or thyroid tissue (not recorded which). These receptors came from a young woman with Graves' hyperthyroidism. CDR3s include the opening cysteine and the closing phenylalanine or tryptophan. The D gene is left open where the match is weak. Clone size, where shown, is once, few, many, or a class for clones that have expanded.

d_call: NA; clone_size: many; cdr3_length: 14; v_call: TRBV25-1; j_call: TRBJ2-7; cdr3_nt: TGTGCCAGCAGTGAGGACAGAGGGCCCTACGAGCAGTACTTC; cdr3_aa: CASSEDRGPYEQYF
d_call: NA; clone_size: NA; cdr3_length: 15; v_call: TRBV11-1; j_call: TRBJ1-2; cdr3_nt: TGTGCCAGCAGCGTTGATTCCGGGGTTGACTATGGCTACACCTTC; cdr3_aa: CASSVDSGVDYGYTF
d_call: NA; clone_size: NA; cdr3_length: 15; v_call: TRBV20-1; j_call: TRBJ2-5; cdr3_nt: TGCAGTGCCAGCAGCCAGGGGACGGTTCGCGAGACCCAGTACTTC; cdr3_aa: CSASSQGTVRETQYF
d_call: TRBD2; clone_size: many; cdr3_length: 17; v_call: TRBV3-1; j_call: TRBJ2-5; cdr3_nt: TGTGCCAGCAGCCAAGCTTCTAGCGGGAGTCAACAAGAGACCCAGTACTTC; cdr3_aa: CASSQASSGSQQETQYF
d_call: NA; clone_size: many; cdr3_length: 16; v_call: TRBV5-1; j_call: TRBJ2-7; cdr3_nt: TGCGCCAGCAGCGACCACGAGCACTCCTTAACCTACGAGCAGTACTTC; cdr3_aa: CASSDHEHSLTYEQYF
d_call: NA; clone_size: NA; cdr3_length: 13; v_call: TRBV12-3/TRBV12-4; j_call: TRBJ2-2; cdr3_nt: TGTGCCAGCAGTTTCGGCGGGGCCGGGGAGCTGTTTTTT; cdr3_aa: CASSFGGAGELFF
d_call: TRBD1; clone_size: NA; cdr3_length: 12; v_call: TRBV29-1; j_call: TRBJ2-7; cdr3_nt: TGCAGCGTTGAGGGGACAGGGAACGAGCAGTACTTC; cdr3_aa: CSVEGTGNEQYF
d_call: NA; clone_size: NA; cdr3_length: 14; v_call: TRBV25-1; j_call: TRBJ1-5; cdr3_nt: TGTGCCAGCAGGGATAGGGCCGACAATCAGCCCCAGCATTTT; cdr3_aa: CASRDRADNQPQHF
d_call: NA; clone_size: few; cdr3_length: 16; v_call: TRBV14; j_call: TRBJ1-3; cdr3_nt: TGTGCCAGCTCACCACCGGCCAGGGTAACTGGAAACACCATATATTTT; cdr3_aa: CASSPPARVTGNTIYF
d_call: NA; clone_size: many; cdr3_length: 15; v_call: TRBV4-3; j_call: TRBJ1-5; cdr3_nt: TGCGCCAGCAGCCAAGTAGTCTCCAGCGATCAGCCCCAGCATTTT; cdr3_aa: CASSQVVSSDQPQHF
d_call: TRBD1; clone_size: NA; cdr3_length: 15; v_call: TRBV10-3; j_call: TRBJ1-4; cdr3_nt: TGTGCCAGCAGCCGGGGACAGGGCGGAAATGAAAAACTGTTTTTT; cdr3_aa: CASSRGQGGNEKLFF
d_call: TRBD2; clone_size: NA; cdr3_length: 15; v_call: TRBV10-3; j_call: TRBJ2-5; cdr3_nt: TGTGCCATCAGTGTCGCTAGCGGGAGGACAGAGACCCAGTACTTC; cdr3_aa: CAISVASGRTETQYF
d_call: TRBD2; clone_size: NA; cdr3_length: 15; v_call: TRBV2; j_call: TRBJ2-1; cdr3_nt: TGTGCCAGCAGTGGTGCTAGCGGGAGGCCCAGTGAGCAGTTCTTC; cdr3_aa: CASSGASGRPSEQFF
d_call: NA; clone_size: many; cdr3_length: 16; v_call: TRBV20-1; j_call: TRBJ2-5; cdr3_nt: TGCAGTGCGAGAGCCCTAAGAGGGGGCGGGGGAGAGACCCAGTACTTC; cdr3_aa: CSARALRGGGGETQYF
d_call: NA; clone_size: few; cdr3_length: 13; v_call: TRBV24-1; j_call: TRBJ2-1; cdr3_nt: TGTGCCACCAGTGATTTGCCGACAAATGAGCAGTTCTTC; cdr3_aa: CATSDLPTNEQFF
d_call: TRBD2; clone_size: few; cdr3_length: 15; v_call: TRBV20-1; j_call: TRBJ2-4; cdr3_nt: TGCAGTGCCCTTGGACTAGCGGGATTTACAGACATTCAGTACTTC; cdr3_aa: CSALGLAGFTDIQYF
d_call: TRBD2; clone_size: NA; cdr3_length: 16; v_call: TRBV7-8; j_call: TRBJ2-2; cdr3_nt: TGTGCCAGCAGTTCCCCTAGCGGGAGGGGTACCGGGGAGCTGTTTTTT; cdr3_aa: CASSSPSGRGTGELFF
d_call: NA; clone_size: many; cdr3_length: 17; v_call: TRBV6-5; j_call: TRBJ1-1; cdr3_nt: TGTGCCAGCAGTTATGCCACCGGCCGGACCAAGAACACTGAAGCTTTCTTT; cdr3_aa: CASSYATGRTKNTEAFF
d_call: TRBD1; clone_size: NA; cdr3_length: 16; v_call: TRBV7-6; j_call: TRBJ1-4; cdr3_nt: TGTGCCAGCAGCTTAGCGACGGGACAGGGAGGTGAAAAACTGTTTTTT; cdr3_aa: CASSLATGQGGEKLFF
d_call: NA; clone_size: NA; cdr3_length: 14; v_call: TRBV18; j_call: TRBJ1-4; cdr3_nt: TGTGCCAGCTCACCAAGGGTAAATTCCGAAAAACTGTTTTTT; cdr3_aa: CASSPRVNSEKLFF
d_call: TRBD1; clone_size: NA; cdr3_length: 14; v_call: TRBV9; j_call: TRBJ2-7; cdr3_nt: TGTGCCAGCAGCGTAGTCGGACAGGCCCACGAGCAGTACTTC; cdr3_aa: CASSVVGQAHEQYF
d_call: NA; clone_size: NA; cdr3_length: 16; v_call: TRBV3-1; j_call: TRBJ1-3; cdr3_nt: TGTGCCAGCAGCCAAGATCGCGTGTCCTCTGGAAACACCATATATTTT; cdr3_aa: CASSQDRVSSGNTIYF
d_call: TRBD1; clone_size: NA; cdr3_length: 15; v_call: TRBV25-1; j_call: TRBJ1-1; cdr3_nt: TGTGCCAGCATTATAATGGACAGGGGTAACACTGAAGCTTTCTTT; cdr3_aa: CASIIMDRGNTEAFF
d_call: TRBD1; clone_size: many; cdr3_length: 14; v_call: TRBV7-9; j_call: TRBJ2-5; cdr3_nt: TGTGCCAGCAGACGAAACAGGGGGCAAGAGACCCAGTACTTC; cdr3_aa: CASRRNRGQETQYF
d_call: TRBD2; clone_size: NA; cdr3_length: 13; v_call: TRBV24-1; j_call: TRBJ2-7; cdr3_nt: TGTGCCACCAGTGGGACTAGCGTTACCGAGCAGTACTTC; cdr3_aa: CATSGTSVTEQYF
d_call: NA; clone_size: many; cdr3_length: 16; v_call: TRBV20-1; j_call: TRBJ1-6; cdr3_nt: TGCAGTGCTAGGGTCCAGGGACTACCCTATAATTCACCCCTCCACTTT; cdr3_aa: CSARVQGLPYNSPLHF
d_call: NA; clone_size: many; cdr3_length: 15; v_call: TRBV10-3; j_call: TRBJ2-3; cdr3_nt: TGTGCCATCAGTGATTCAGGGGAACGCACAGATACGCAGTATTTT; cdr3_aa: CAISDSGERTDTQYF
d_call: NA; clone_size: few; cdr3_length: 13; v_call: TRBV2; j_call: TRBJ2-1; cdr3_nt: TGTGCCAGCAGTGAATCCCAGGGAAATGAGCAGTTCTTC; cdr3_aa: CASSESQGNEQFF
d_call: NA; clone_size: once; cdr3_length: 14; v_call: TRBV14; j_call: TRBJ2-4; cdr3_nt: TGTGCCAGCAGCCAAGTTGGCAGGGTAGACATTCAGTACTTC; cdr3_aa: CASSQVGRVDIQYF
d_call: NA; clone_size: many; cdr3_length: 15; v_call: TRBV25-1; j_call: TRBJ1-4; cdr3_nt: TGTGCCAGCAGCCCCTGGGGCGCAACTAATGAAAAACTGTTTTTT; cdr3_aa: CASSPWGATNEKLFF
d_call: NA; clone_size: NA; cdr3_length: 14; v_call: TRBV3-1; j_call: TRBJ1-5; cdr3_nt: TGTGCCAGCAGCCAAGGGAACCCTAATCAGCCCCAGCATTTT; cdr3_aa: CASSQGNPNQPQHF
d_call: NA; clone_size: NA; cdr3_length: 15; v_call: TRBV15; j_call: TRBJ1-5; cdr3_nt: TGTGCCACCAGCAGTGACCCCGGGACGTCTCAGCCCCAGCATTTT; cdr3_aa: CATSSDPGTSQPQHF
d_call: NA; clone_size: many; cdr3_length: 17; v_call: TRBV5-8; j_call: TRBJ2-5; cdr3_nt: TGTGCCAGCAGCTTATTTGGCAGAACGGCCAAAGTAGAGACCCAGTACTTC; cdr3_aa: CASSLFGRTAKVETQYF
d_call: NA; clone_size: NA; cdr3_length: 12; v_call: TRBV29-1; j_call: TRBJ1-1; cdr3_nt: TGCAGCGTAGATATGGAGGACACTGAAGCTTTCTTT; cdr3_aa: CSVDMEDTEAFF
d_call: NA; clone_size: once; cdr3_length: 15; v_call: TRBV10-2; j_call: TRBJ1-2; cdr3_nt: TGCGCCAGCGCGATAACCGGGGACGGGGACTATGGCTACACCTTC; cdr3_aa: CASAITGDGDYGYTF
d_call: TRBD1; clone_size: few; cdr3_length: 16; v_call: TRBV7-2; j_call: TRBJ2-7; cdr3_nt: TGTGCCAGCAGCCGCCCTGCCGGACAGGGTATCGGGGAGCAGTACTTC; cdr3_aa: CASSRPAGQGIGEQYF
d_call: NA; clone_size: many; cdr3_length: 16; v_call: TRBV7-2; j_call: TRBJ2-5; cdr3_nt: TGTGCCAGCAGCACTAGTCGAGCAGCTCAATGGGAGACCCAGTACTTC; cdr3_aa: CASSTSRAAQWETQYF
d_call: NA; clone_size: NA; cdr3_length: 16; v_call: TRBV2; j_call: TRBJ1-5; cdr3_nt: TGTGCCAGCAAGTGGGGTTGGGACTCTGGGGCGGAAACACAGCATTTT; cdr3_aa: CASKWGWDSGAETQHF
d_call: NA; clone_size: NA; cdr3_length: 18; v_call: TRBV4-3; j_call: TRBJ2-2; cdr3_nt: TGCGCCAGCAGCCAGACCCGAAGTGGTCCGCCCTACACCGGGGAGCTGTTTTTT; cdr3_aa: CASSQTRSGPPYTGELFF
d_call: NA; clone_size: NA; cdr3_length: 13; v_call: TRBV16; j_call: TRBJ1-2; cdr3_nt: TGTGCCAGCAGCCCGGACAGCGCTTATGGCTACACCTTC; cdr3_aa: CASSPDSAYGYTF
d_call: TRBD1; clone_size: NA; cdr3_length: 18; v_call: TRBV15; j_call: TRBJ1-2; cdr3_nt: TGTGCCACCAGCAGCGAACCGGGACAGGGGGCAAAGGGAGGTGGCTACACCTTC; cdr3_aa: CATSSEPGQGAKGGGYTF
d_call: TRBD2; clone_size: many; cdr3_length: 13; v_call: TRBV29-1; j_call: TRBJ2-5; cdr3_nt: TGCAGCGTTGATAGGCCGGGGGGAGAGACCCAGTACTTC; cdr3_aa: CSVDRPGGETQYF
d_call: NA; clone_size: few; cdr3_length: 15; v_call: TRBV11-3; j_call: TRBJ2-5; cdr3_nt: TGTGCCAGCACCGCCGCCGGGAGTTACGGCGAGACCCAGTACTTC; cdr3_aa: CASTAAGSYGETQYF
d_call: TRBD2; clone_size: NA; cdr3_length: 16; v_call: TRBV2; j_call: TRBJ2-7; cdr3_nt: TGTGCCAGCACCAACCTAGGACTAGCGGGAGTTTCCGAGCAGTACTTC; cdr3_aa: CASTNLGLAGVSEQYF
d_call: TRBD1; clone_size: NA; cdr3_length: 15; v_call: TRBV24-1; j_call: TRBJ2-7; cdr3_nt: TGTGCCACCAGCTCACCAAGGACAGGGTTCTACGAGCAGTACTTC; cdr3_aa: CATSSPRTGFYEQYF
d_call: TRBD1; clone_size: few; cdr3_length: 16; v_call: TRBV6-6; j_call: TRBJ2-7; cdr3_nt: TGTGCCAGCAGTTACAAGGACAGGGGATTGTCCTACGAGCAGTACTTC; cdr3_aa: CASSYKDRGLSYEQYF
d_call: NA; clone_size: NA; cdr3_length: 15; v_call: TRBV6-5; j_call: TRBJ2-7; cdr3_nt: TGTGCCAGCAGTTACTCGTTGGTGGGACGGAACGAGCAGTACTTC; cdr3_aa: CASSYSLVGRNEQYF
d_call: NA; clone_size: NA; cdr3_length: 16; v_call: TRBV7-6; j_call: TRBJ1-2; cdr3_nt: TGTGCCAGCAGCTTACTAGCGGGAGAGGGGCCTTATGGCTACACCTTC; cdr3_aa: CASSLLAGEGPYGYTF
d_call: NA; clone_size: many; cdr3_length: 15; v_call: TRBV5-1; j_call: TRBJ2-5; cdr3_nt: TGCGCCAGCAGCTTCGGGACGGTGAAGAGAGAGACCCAGTACTTC; cdr3_aa: CASSFGTVKRETQYF
d_call: NA; clone_size: many; cdr3_length: 13; v_call: TRBV20-1; j_call: TRBJ2-7; cdr3_nt: TGCAGTGCTAGAGGGACCCGCCCCTACGAGCAGTACTTC; cdr3_aa: CSARGTRPYEQYF
d_call: NA; clone_size: NA; cdr3_length: 16; v_call: TRBV7-9; j_call: TRBJ2-7; cdr3_nt: TGTGCCAGCAGCACCGTTCGGCTAGTAAGGGCCAACGAGCAGTACTTC; cdr3_aa: CASSTVRLVRANEQYF
d_call: NA; clone_size: many; cdr3_length: 14; v_call: TRBV11-3; j_call: TRBJ1-2; cdr3_nt: TGTGCCAGCAGTTGGGCTGGAGCTAACTATGGCTACACCTTC; cdr3_aa: CASSWAGANYGYTF
d_call: NA; clone_size: NA; cdr3_length: 15; v_call: TRBV7-9; j_call: TRBJ2-5; cdr3_nt: TGTGCCAGCAGCCCCAGTACAGGGATGTGGGAGACCCAGTACTTC; cdr3_aa: CASSPSTGMWETQYF